The entry below describes one T cell receptor beta chain. This sample was taken from a study of T cells in tuberculosis. The wider study: CD1B tetramers identified T cells specific for mycobacterial lipid GMM.

Findings of the study overall: Some low-affinity tetramer-binding T cells may be absent from this sample.

TCR-alpha and TCR-beta chains were sequenced unpaired. TCRdb's copy holds only in-frame clones and misses some; the assay was immunoSEQ multiplex PCR. Of about 58,000 clones in the sample, around 90% were seen once. Thawed, overnight-rested PBMC were stained with GMM-loaded CD1B tetramer, viability dye and anti-CD3, then sorted. The lipid loaded on the CD1B tetramers was C32 glucose monomycolate from Rhodococcus equi. PBMC for tetramer sorting were first depleted of CD14-expressing monocytes. Germline V gene data show CDR1 as LNHDA and CDR2 as SQIVND (reference sequence). The CDR3 contains 15 residues. Trimming stripped 7 bases from V and 4 bases from J, with 19 bases between.

This chain joins TRBV19 and TRBJ1-2; maybe TRBD1 (5 bases). This sequence originates from an adult woman with latent tuberculosis. Source material: CD1b-GMM tetramer-negative cells sorted from PBMCs. The CDR3 here is CASTSLDRPTYGYTF. The CDR3 DNA sequence: TGTGCCAGTACCTCCCTCGACAGACCAACCTATGGCTACACCTTC. Together with reference TRBV19 and TRBJ1-2, the CDR3 gives the full variable domain: DGGITQSPKYLFRKEGQNVTLSCEQNLNHDAMYWYRQDPGQGLRLIYYSQIVNDFQKGDIAEGYSVSREKKESFPLTVTSAQKNPTAFYLCASTSLDRPTYGYTFGSGTRLTVV.